Listed below are T cell receptor beta chains from one sample, sequenced in a study of blood T cells in healthy people across ages. One entry per CDR3 protein results from TCRdb running MiXCR on the 5' RACE reads. The repertoire has 380,000 or so distinct CDR3 sequences, about 55% of them found once; the top ten carry around 53%. The material sequenced was blood. All receptors come from a man aged 55 to 70 in good health. CDR3s include the opening cysteine and the closing phenylalanine or tryptophan. A D gene is named only where the DNA matches it firmly. A clone size is listed for some rows: how often the clone was seen (once, few, many), or a class if it is expanded.

d_call clone_size j_call v_call cdr3_nt cdr3_aa
TRBD2 . TRBJ2-4 TRBV29-1 TGCAGCGTTGAAGGAGCGGGAGTCGGCATTCAGTACTTC CSVEGAGVGIQYF
. . TRBJ2-1 TRBV7-9 TGTGCCAGCAGCTCCGAGGCCGGGACCAACCCTTTCTACAATGAGCAGTTCTTC CASSSEAGTNPFYNEQFF
. . TRBJ2-1 TRBV20-1 TGCAGTGCTAGAGATCGGGAGTTTGGTCGTAATGAGCAGTTCTTC CSARDREFGRNEQFF
TRBD1 few TRBJ2-7 TRBV29-1 TGCAGCGTTGTGTCGGGACAGGGATCTTTCTACGAGCAGTACTTC CSVVSGQGSFYEQYF
. . TRBJ2-5 TRBV10-3 TGTGCCATCGGACCGTTGCAAGAGACCCAGTACTTC CAIGPLQETQYF
TRBD2 once TRBJ2-7 TRBV20-1 TGCAGTGCCGGGGGGGAGCGGGAGTACGAGCAGTACTTC CSAGGEREYEQYF
. . TRBJ2-2 TRBV9 TGTGCCAGCGGACCACAGGGAACCGGGGAGCTGTTTTTT CASGPQGTGELFF
TRBD2 . TRBJ2-3 TRBV7-8 TGTGCCAGCAGTCCAGGGACTAGCGGGGGGCTGGACCCGGATACGCAGTATTTT CASSPGTSGGLDPDTQYF
. . TRBJ2-7 TRBV5-5 TGTGCCAGCAGCTTGCAACCTCCCTACGAGCAGTACTTC CASSLQPPYEQYF
. . TRBJ1-1 TRBV20-1 TGCAGTGCTAGAGGGGGAGACAAGGTTGAAGCTTTCTTT CSARGGDKVEAFF
. few TRBJ2-1 TRBV28 TGTGCCAGCTTCAGCGGTAACTACAATGAGCAGTTCTTC CASFSGNYNEQFF
. . TRBJ2-1 TRBV28 TGTGCCAGCAGTTTGGACATTGAGCAGTTCTTC CASSLDIEQFF
. . TRBJ2-3 TRBV5-1 TGCGCCAGCAGCCGAGGAGTCGAAGGGGGCACAGATACGCAGTATTTT CASSRGVEGGTDTQYF
. . TRBJ1-4 TRBV15 TGTGCCACCAGCCCCCAGACCGAAACTAATGAAAAACTGTTTTTT CATSPQTETNEKLFF
. many TRBJ2-7 TRBV4-3 TGCGCCAGCAGCCAAGGGGGGAGTGTCGGCGAGCAGTACTTC CASSQGGSVGEQYF
. . TRBJ2-5 TRBV6-4 TGTGCCAGCAGTGACCCGACGACAGGCAGAGGGGGGACCCAGTACTTC CASSDPTTGRGGTQYF
. . TRBJ1-5 TRBV27 TGTGCCAGCAGTTTCTTAAATCAGCCCCAGCATTTT CASSFLNQPQHF
TRBD1 . TRBJ2-7 TRBV6-2/TRBV6-3 TGTGCCAGCAACCAGGGGGCCGAGCAGTACTTC CASNQGAEQYF
TRBD1 . TRBJ2-5 TRBV6-1 TGTGCCAGCAGTGCAATCCGGGACAGGGTGGGCGAGACCCAGTACTTC CASSAIRDRVGETQYF
. few TRBJ2-7 TRBV6-2/TRBV6-3 TGTGCCAGCAGTCCAGGAGGGGTCTACGAGCAGTACTTC CASSPGGVYEQYF
. . TRBJ2-7 TRBV7-2 TGTGCCAGCAGCTTAGGGGGGACAAAAACTCACGAGCAGTACTTC CASSLGGTKTHEQYF
TRBD1 . TRBJ2-1 TRBV4-3 TGCGCCAGCAGCCACGACGGAACAGGGGATGAGCAGTTCTTC CASSHDGTGDEQFF
TRBD2 . TRBJ2-1 TRBV24-1 TGTGCCACCAGTGATCCTAGCGGGGAATCGTTGGATGAGCAGTTCTTC CATSDPSGESLDEQFF
TRBD1 . TRBJ1-2 TRBV7-9 TGTGCCAGCAGCCCCCGGACAGGGGGCCTTTATGGCTACACCTTC CASSPRTGGLYGYTF
TRBD1 once TRBJ1-1 TRBV20-1 TGCAGTGCTAACGACAGGGGGCAAGGGATGAACACTGAAGCTTTCTTT CSANDRGQGMNTEAFF
. . TRBJ2-7 TRBV7-2 TGTGCCAGCAGCCCGCAGCAGGCCTACGAGCAGTACTTC CASSPQQAYEQYF
. once TRBJ1-1 TRBV29-1 TGCAGCGTTGCGCGGAACACTGAAGCTTTCTTT CSVARNTEAFF
TRBD2 . TRBJ2-7 TRBV15 TGTGCCACCAGCCCCGGGACTAGCGGGAGAATTGGTTACGAGCAGTACTTC CATSPGTSGRIGYEQYF
. . TRBJ2-7 TRBV28 TGTGCCAGCGGGCTGGGGCCTACCTACGAGCAGTACTTC CASGLGPTYEQYF
TRBD2 . TRBJ2-2 TRBV18 TGTGCCAGCTCACCACTAGCGGGAGTCACCGGGGAGCTGTTTTTT CASSPLAGVTGELFF
. many TRBJ2-3 TRBV20-1 TGCAGTGCTCCCGGCGAGCGATCCACAGATACGCAGTATTTT CSAPGERSTDTQYF
TRBD2 . TRBJ2-7 TRBV9 TGTGCCAGCAGCGAATCTAGCGGGAGCTCCTACAATGAGCAGTACTTC CASSESSGSSYNEQYF
TRBD2 . TRBJ2-7 TRBV18 TGTGCCAGCTCACCGCGAGCGGGGGCGCGAAATGAGCAGTACTTC CASSPRAGARNEQYF
. . TRBJ2-5 TRBV7-2 TGTGCCAGCAGCCCCTCACGACGGGCGCGGGAGACCCAGTACTTC CASSPSRRARETQYF
. . TRBJ2-1 TRBV4-2 TGTGCCAGCAGCCCCGGGGGACCCACGTGGGATGAGCAGTTCTTC CASSPGGPTWDEQFF
. . TRBJ1-5 TRBV7-8 TGTGCCAGTAGCTTCTCAAGGACAGAAAGCAATCAGCCCCAGCATTTT CASSFSRTESNQPQHF
. . TRBJ2-7 TRBV20-1 TGCAGTGCGGAGAGGTTCCCCTACGAGCAGTACTTC CSAERFPYEQYF
TRBD1 . TRBJ1-2 TRBV7-9 TGTGCCAGCAGCTCCGACAGGGGGCGAGACTATGGCTACACCTTC CASSSDRGRDYGYTF
. . TRBJ2-1 TRBV11-2 TGTGCCAGCCAGGACCCCACCTACAATGAGCAGTTCTTC CASQDPTYNEQFF